What follows is one TCR beta chain and its context. Its antigen is not identified. CDR1 MDHEN and CDR2 SYDVKM come from the germline V gene. This CDR3 is 14 amino acids long. The V end lost 4 bases, the J end lost 1 base, and 10 bases lay between the germline ends. The sample belongs to a study of T cell responses to AZD1222 COVID-19 vaccine. Study findings and constraints: The reported proportion of spike-specific TCRs targeting unmutated variant regions was nearly half.

Libraries were prepared by immunoSEQ multiplex PCR; TCRdb keeps only in-frame clonotypes and omits some of them. The profile shows 60,000 to 80,000 clones, roughly 85% of them singletons. The J gene is TRBJ1-2, the V gene TRBV28; no firm D call. This specimen consisted of peripheral blood, obtained on day 0 of AZD1222 vaccination. The receptor's source is an adult in good health. CDR3 sequence: CASSSDGRNYGYTF. In DNA, the CDR3 is TGTGCCAGCAGTTCCGACGGCCGTAACTATGGCTACACCTTC.